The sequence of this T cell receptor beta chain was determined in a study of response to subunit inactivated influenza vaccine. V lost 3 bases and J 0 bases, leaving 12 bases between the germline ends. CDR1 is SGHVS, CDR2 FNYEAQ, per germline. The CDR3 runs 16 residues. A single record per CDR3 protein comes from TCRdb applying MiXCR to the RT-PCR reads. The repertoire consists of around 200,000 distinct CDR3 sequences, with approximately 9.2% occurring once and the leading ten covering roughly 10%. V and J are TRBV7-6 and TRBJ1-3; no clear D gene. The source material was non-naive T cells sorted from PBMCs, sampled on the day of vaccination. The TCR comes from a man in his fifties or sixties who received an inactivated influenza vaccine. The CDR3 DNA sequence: TGTGCCAGCAGCTTTAAAGGCCGGGACTCTGGAAACACCATATATTTT. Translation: CASSFKGRDSGNTIYF.